These 12 T cell receptor beta chains originate from one sample sequenced in a study of blood T cells in healthy people across ages. A second about 6 to 12 cycle PCR used barcoded and J-beta primers. TCRdb re-called the 5' RACE reads with MiXCR, one entry per CDR3 protein. The table records 1.5 million to 2 million distinct CDR3 sequences, about 32% of them present only once. The sequenced material came from blood. The receptors were gathered from a woman aged 25 to 45 in good health.

This clonotype was detected ten times or more. The chain is built from TRBV3-1 and TRBJ2-4; D is uncertain. Between the trimmed V and J ends, which lost 4 bases and 0 bases, there was a span of 13 bases. The CDR3 has 16 amino acids. Germline V CDR1 and CDR2: LGHDT, YNNKEL (reference sequence). CDR3 sequence: CASSPGLRLAKNIQYF. As DNA, the CDR3 is TGTGCCAGCAGCCCTGGGCTAAGACTAGCCAAAAACATTCAGTACTTC. The whole variable domain, filled in from reference TRBV3-1 and TRBJ2-4, reads DTAVSQTPKYLVTQMGNDKSIKCEQNLGHDTMYWYKQDSKKFLKIMFSYNNKELIINETVPNRFSPKSPDKAHLNLHINSLELGDSAVYFCASSPGLRLAKNIQYFGAGTRLSVL.

This clonotype came up many times. This chain connects TRBV12-3 or TRBV12-4 to TRBJ2-5, with TRBD2 matching 7 bases. The V and J ends lost 5 bases and 3 bases, in that order; junction bases with no gene match: 6. This CDR3 region has 14 residues. CDR3 bases: TGTGCCAGCAGTGTTACGGGAGGAGAAGAGACCCAGTACTTC. It yields the protein CASSVTGGEETQYF.

CDR3 bases: TGCAGTGCTAGTCTGCCCCTAGTCACCGGGGAGCTGTTTTTT. This encodes CSASLPLVTGELFF. The rearrangement uses TRBV20-1 and TRBJ2-2; D is ambiguous. Trimming took off 3 bases at V and 4 bases at J, with 12 bases between the two ends. The CDR3 has 14 amino acids. Germline V gene sequence: CDR1 DFQATT, CDR2 SNEGSKA (reference sequence).

In its sample, this clonotype was seen a few times. The chain combines TRBV20-1 with TRBJ2-1; possible D gene TRBD1, 5 bases. Germline V gene sequence: CDR1 DFQATT, CDR2 SNEGSKA (reference sequence). Deletions cut 2 bases from V and 7 bases from J, with 18 bases between. The CDR3 has 15 residues. The DNA of the CDR3 is TGCAGTGCTAGACCGACAGCCCTCTTGTGGAATGAGCAGTTCTTC. Its translation: CSARPTALLWNEQFF.

Here the CDR3 DNA reads TGTGCCAGCAGCCAGGACCGGGACAGGACTATCTATGGCTACACCTTC. It encodes CASSQDRDRTIYGYTF. V usage is TRBV3-1 and J usage is TRBJ1-2; 8 nucleotides agree with TRBD1. The CDR3 length is 16 residues. With V trimmed by 3 bases and J by 4 bases, 10 bases remained unmatched. Germline assignment: CDR1 LGHDT and CDR2 YNNKEL (reference sequence).

The chain couples TRBV5-5 to TRBJ2-7, with unresolved D. Germline V gene lookup returns CDR1 SGHKS and CDR2 YYEKEE (reference sequence). Trimming took off 4 bases at V and 0 bases at J, with 11 bases between the two ends. This CDR3 contains 14 residues. The CDR3 nucleotides read TGTGCCAGCAGCCCCTCAGTCCTCTCCTACGAGCAGTACTTC. It is translated as CASSPSVLSYEQYF.

The sample holds a few counts of this clonotype. The V and J genes are TRBV4-1 and TRBJ2-7, with D maybe TRBD2 (5 bases). This CDR3 contains 15 residues. Germline V gene data show CDR1 as MGHRA and CDR2 as YSYEKL. Deletions cut 1 base from V and 7 bases from J, with 17 bases between. The CDR3 nucleotides read TGCGCCAGCAGCCAAGGGACGGGAACAGTGAGGGAGCAGTACTTC. Amino acid sequence: CASSQGTGTVREQYF.

V is TRBV11-2 and J is TRBJ2-7; TRBD1 is a possible D gene (5 bases). This CDR3 spans 15 amino acids. Looked up from germline, CDR1 is SGHAT and CDR2 is FQNNGV. Trimming pared 0 bases from V and 2 bases from J, leaving 11 bases between. The CDR3 reads CASSLEQGRTYEQYF. CDR3 DNA sequence: TGTGCCAGCAGCTTAGAGCAGGGCAGAACCTACGAGCAGTACTTC.

The CDR3 coding sequence is TGTGCCAGCAACTGGGGGGGAGGCACCTACGAGCAGTACTTC. Amino acids: CASNWGGGTYEQYF. The chain couples TRBV7-2 to TRBJ2-7, with TRBD2 matching over 7 bases. This CDR3 comprises 14 residues. CDR1 is SGHTA, CDR2 FQGNSA, per germline. The V gene end was trimmed by 7 bases and the J gene end by 2 bases; junction bases not matched to a gene: 8.

A few counts support this clonotype. The chain has TRBV4-1 and TRBJ2-3; D is ambiguous. Germline CDR1 and CDR2: MGHRA and YSYEKL. Trimming stripped 3 bases from V and 4 bases from J, with 5 bases between. The CDR3 spans 12 residues. The CDR3 DNA follows: TGCGCCAGCAGCCATATCTCAGATACGCAGTATTTT. This encodes CASSHISDTQYF.

This chain uses TRBV7-3 with TRBJ2-1; a possible D gene is TRBD2 (9 bases). CDR1 is SGHTA, CDR2 FQGTGA, per germline. Trimming took off 6 bases at V and 5 bases at J, with 29 bases between the two ends. This CDR3 region has 19 residues. The DNA for the CDR3 is TGTGCCAGCAGACGGACAGGGATACGCGGGAGGGCCCTACACAATGAGCAGTTCTTC. Its protein is CASRRTGIRGRALHNEQFF.

The chain recombines TRBV7-3 with TRBJ2-1; 8 bases align to TRBD2. Trimming at V came to 1 base and at J to 9 bases, leaving 8 bases not matched to a gene. Germline V CDR1 and CDR2: SGHTA, FQGTGA. The CDR3 contains 15 residues. In nucleotides, the CDR3 is TGTGCCAGCAGCTTAAGTAGCGGGAACAAAGTTGAGCAGTTCTTC. The encoded protein is CASSLSSGNKVEQFF.